This is a list of T cell receptor beta chains from one sample in a study of preoperative IRX-2 immunotherapy in early breast cancer. Measured with immunoSEQ multiplex PCR; TCRdb has only the in-frame clones, and not every one. The top ten clones hold over 15% of a sample with just under 4,000 clones, 69% of them seen once. The sample here was tumor tissue, taken after IRX-2 immunotherapy. These receptors all come from a human donor with breast cancer. The CDR3 runs from the conserved cysteine through the conserved F or W. The order of the fields is clone size, V gene, D gene, J gene, CDR3 protein, CDR3 DNA. A D gene is named only where the DNA matches it firmly. Some rows mark clone size as missing; the rest say once, few, many or name a class of expanded clone.

NA	TRBV6-8	NA	TRBJ2-3	CASSYHTQGADTQYF	TGTGCCAGCAGTTACCACACACAGGGAGCAGATACGCAGTATTTT
NA	TRBV11-3	NA	TRBJ2-7	CASSFDGIRDEQYF	TGTGCCAGCAGCTTTGACGGGATACGGGACGAGCAGTACTTC
few	TRBV4-1	NA	TRBJ2-1	CASSQDSGAYNEQFF	TGCGCCAGCAGCCAAGATTCGGGGGCCTACAATGAGCAGTTCTTC
NA	TRBV10-1	NA	TRBJ2-1	CASSESNGNEQFF	TGCGCCAGCAGTGAGTCCAACGGCAATGAGCAGTTCTTC
NA	TRBV5-1	NA	TRBJ1-2	CASSPLLANYGYTF	TGCGCCAGCAGCCCGTTACTCGCTAACTATGGCTACACCTTC
NA	TRBV6-8	TRBD2	TRBJ2-3	CASRAQSGLAGEIGTDTQYF	TGTGCCAGCAGGGCGCAATCAGGACTAGCGGGAGAAATTGGTACAGATACGCAGTATTTT
NA	TRBV6-8	NA	TRBJ2-1	CAIRRENNEQFF	TGTGCCATCAGAAGGGAAAACAATGAGCAGTTCTTC
NA	TRBV14	NA	TRBJ2-4	CASSQDSSVAKNIQYF	TGTGCCAGCAGCCAAGACTCATCTGTAGCCAAAAACATTCAGTACTTC
NA	TRBV29-1	NA	TRBJ1-5	CSVVTDSNQPQHF	TGCAGCGTTGTGACAGATAGCAATCAGCCCCAGCATTTT
NA	TRBV18	TRBD2	TRBJ2-1	CASSPPGGRVNEQFF	TGTGCCAGCTCACCACCGGGCGGGAGGGTTAATGAGCAGTTCTTC
NA	TRBV19	NA	TRBJ2-1	CATSDSKMINEQFF	TGTGCCACCTCAGACAGTAAAATGATCAATGAGCAGTTCTTC
NA	TRBV6-8	NA	TRBJ1-5	CASTGEGRNQPQHF	TGTGCCTCTACGGGGGAGGGACGCAATCAGCCCCAGCATTTT
few	TRBV7-4	NA	TRBJ2-7	CASSSGARYEQYF	TGTGCCAGCAGCTCAGGGGCCCGGTACGAGCAGTACTTC
NA	TRBV6-8	NA	TRBJ2-3	CASSTRGGSDTQYF	TGTGCCAGCAGTACCCGCGGTGGATCAGATACGCAGTATTTT
once	TRBV1	NA	TRBJ2-7	CASSQDLTTPYEQYF	TGCGCCAGCAGCCAAGATTTAACGACTCCCTACGAGCAGTACTTC
NA	TRBV6-8	TRBD2	TRBJ2-3	CASSYQYSGTSTDTQYF	TGTGCCAGCAGTTACCAATATAGCGGGACCTCGACAGATACGCAGTATTTT
NA	TRBV6-8	TRBD2	TRBJ2-7	CASKVSGTYYEQYF	TGTGCCAGCAAAGTTAGCGGGACCTACTACGAGCAGTACTTC
NA	TRBV19	TRBD1	TRBJ2-3	CASSTGGRSTDTQYF	TGTGCCAGTAGTACAGGGGGCAGGAGCACAGATACGCAGTATTTT
once	TRBV19	NA	TRBJ1-1	CASSIGGNMNTEAFF	TGTGCCAGTAGTATAGGCGGCAACATGAACACTGAAGCTTTCTTT
NA	TRBV29-1	NA	TRBJ1-2	CSVENPGSSYGYTF	TGCAGCGTTGAAAACCCAGGGAGTTCCTATGGCTACACCTTC
NA	TRBV11-3	TRBD2	TRBJ2-5	CASSLVGTILETQYF	TGTGCCAGCAGCTTAGTGGGGACTATATTAGAGACCCAGTACTTC
NA	TRBV10-3	NA	TRBJ2-1	CAISEGDRTNYNEQFF	TGTGCCATCAGTGAGGGGGACCGGACTAACTACAATGAGCAGTTCTTC
NA	TRBV30	TRBD1	TRBJ2-7	CAWSVRGSGTGEEQYF	TGTGCCTGGAGTGTACGGGGGTCCGGGACAGGGGAGGAGCAGTACTTC
NA	TRBV28	NA	TRBJ1-2	CASSSPGFSGYGYTF	TGTGCCAGCAGTTCCCCAGGGTTTTCGGGCTATGGCTACACCTTC
NA	TRBV19	TRBD2	TRBJ2-1	CASSQTSGNEQFF	TGTGCCAGTAGTCAGACTAGCGGGAATGAGCAGTTCTTC
NA	TRBV15	TRBD2	TRBJ2-5	CATSRVRAGRETQYF	TGTGCCACCAGCAGAGTTAGAGCGGGACGCGAGACCCAGTACTTC
NA	TRBV28	NA	TRBJ1-2	CASRASGSPYGYTF	TGTGCCAGCAGGGCCAGCGGGAGCCCCTATGGCTACACCTTC
NA	TRBV18	TRBD1	TRBJ1-1	CASSPFYRGAWRRTEAFF	TGTGCCAGCTCACCTTTTTACAGGGGAGCTTGGCGAAGGACTGAAGCTTTCTTT
NA	TRBV16	NA	TRBJ2-7	CASSRPTGSYEQYF	TGTGCCAGCAGCCGACCCACAGGTTCCTACGAGCAGTACTTC
NA	TRBV6-8	NA	TRBJ2-2	CASSYRDPNTGELFF	TGTGCCAGCAGTTATAGGGACCCGAACACCGGGGAGCTGTTTTTT
NA	TRBV1	NA	TRBJ2-3	CASSQDTASGRLSDTQYF	TGCGCCAGCAGCCAAGATACGGCTAGCGGGAGGTTATCAGATACGCAGTATTTT
NA	TRBV6-4	NA	TRBJ1-5	CASSYIIGESGNQPQHF	TGTGCCAGCAGTTATATAATAGGGGAATCGGGCAATCAGCCCCAGCATTTT
NA	TRBV5-1	NA	TRBJ2-5	CATTRMGFQETQYF	TGCGCCACCACCCGGATGGGGTTCCAAGAGACCCAGTACTTC
few	TRBV19	NA	TRBJ1-5	CARRSHRDSNQPQHF	TGTGCCAGAAGGTCCCACAGGGATAGCAATCAGCCCCAGCATTTT
NA	TRBV10-2	TRBD2	TRBJ2-2	CASSGSSGEGNTGELFF	TGCGCCAGCAGTGGGTCTAGCGGAGAAGGGAACACCGGGGAGCTGTTTTTT
NA	TRBV6-8	TRBD2	TRBJ2-1	CASSYVGGAGNEQFF	TGTGCCAGCAGTTACGTGGGTGGAGCGGGGAATGAGCAGTTCTTC
NA	TRBV5-1	TRBD1	TRBJ2-4	CASSLASDRVAKNIQYF	TGCGCCAGCAGCTTGGCCTCAGACAGGGTTGCCAAAAACATTCAGTACTTC
few	TRBV6-8	TRBD1	TRBJ1-5	CASKTGGNQPQHF	TGTGCCAGCAAGACAGGGGGCAATCAGCCCCAGCATTTT
few	TRBV29-1	NA	TRBJ1-1	CSIGLDMDTEAFF	TGCAGCATCGGGCTAGACATGGACACTGAAGCTTTCTTT
NA	TRBV6-8	TRBD1	TRBJ1-1	CASSGALQGEGTEAFF	TGTGCCAGCAGCGGGGCGTTACAGGGGGAGGGCACTGAAGCTTTCTTT
NA	TRBV10-2	NA	TRBJ2-7	CASSEQETSEQYF	TGCGCCAGCAGTGAACAGGAAACATCAGAGCAGTACTTC
NA	TRBV5-1	NA	TRBJ1-5	CASSPGQGGNQPQHF	TGCGCCAGCAGCCCTGGTCAAGGGGGCAATCAGCCCCAGCATTTT
NA	TRBV6-8	NA	TRBJ2-1	CASSSSRTKGRDEQFF	TGTGCCAGCAGTTCCTCCCGGACGAAGGGTAGGGATGAGCAGTTCTTC
NA	TRBV25-1	NA	TRBJ2-3	CASSESGNYGTDTQYF	TGTGCCAGCAGTGAATCAGGGAACTATGGCACAGATACGCAGTATTTT
NA	TRBV5-1	NA	TRBJ1-1	CASSSLYGPPQSEAFF	TGCGCCAGCAGCTCCTTATATGGGCCCCCACAATCTGAAGCTTTCTTT